These T cell receptor beta chains were read from a single sample in a study of blood T cell repertoires in COVID-19. Generated by immunoSEQ multiplex PCR, the TCRdb table keeps only in-frame clones and is missing some. The profile shows just over 300,000 clones, under 90% of them singletons. Sequencing was performed on peripheral blood. The receptors shown here come from a woman aged 25 to 39 with COVID-19, enrolled during active disease. Both conserved end residues are part of each CDR3. A D gene is named only where the DNA matches it firmly. Only part of the rows carry a size: once, few, many, or a class if the clone is expanded.

>TRBV15|TRBJ2-3|.|TRBD2
CATSRGLAGTFTDTQYF
TGTGCCACCAGCCGGGGACTAGCGGGAACTTTCACAGATACGCAGTATTTT
>TRBV19|TRBJ1-2|.|TRBD1
CASSPNGQGAVLRGYTF
TGTGCCAGTAGTCCGAATGGACAGGGGGCGGTCCTGAGAGGCTACACCTTC
>TRBV5-1|TRBJ2-1|.|TRBD2
CASRTGGIRDEQFF
TGCGCCAGCAGGACGGGGGGGATCCGTGATGAGCAGTTCTTC
>TRBV12-3/TRBV12-4|TRBJ1-2|once|.
CASSFSLVSGYTF
TGTGCCAGCAGTTTTAGTTTAGTCTCTGGCTACACCTTC
>TRBV12-3/TRBV12-4|TRBJ2-1|.|.
CASSTNYNEQFF
TGTGCCAGCAGCACAAACTACAATGAGCAGTTCTTC
>TRBV6-6|TRBJ1-2|.|.
CASSYPDSSYGYTF
TGTGCCAGCAGTTACCCGGACAGCTCCTATGGCTACACCTTC
>TRBV28|TRBJ2-3|once|.
CASSLLGGTDTQYF
TGTGCCAGCAGTTTATTAGGGGGCACAGATACGCAGTATTTT
>TRBV6-5|TRBJ1-3|once|.
CASSLRLNAGNTIYF
TGTGCCAGCAGTTTGCGCCTGAACGCGGGAAACACCATATATTTT
>TRBV5-1|TRBJ2-1|.|.
CASSFTTESYNEQFF
TGCGCCAGCAGCTTTACCACTGAGTCCTACAATGAGCAGTTCTTC
>TRBV16|TRBJ2-1|.|.
CASSQSSALEQFF
TGTGCCAGCAGCCAATCGAGCGCCCTAGAGCAGTTCTTC
>TRBV10-2|TRBJ2-1|.|.
CASSRGRVNEQFF
TGCGCCAGCAGTAGGGGCCGAGTAAATGAGCAGTTCTTC
>TRBV29-1|TRBJ2-5|.|.
CSGTGDQETQYF
TGCAGCGGGACGGGGGACCAAGAGACCCAGTACTTC
>TRBV7-2|TRBJ1-2|.|TRBD1
CASSQDRRYGYTF
TGTGCCAGCAGCCAGGACAGGAGATATGGCTACACCTTC
>TRBV5-4|TRBJ1-1|.|TRBD1
CASSLGTGANTEAFF
TGTGCCAGCAGCTTGGGGACAGGGGCAAACACTGAAGCTTTCTTT
>TRBV5-6|TRBJ1-3|.|TRBD1
CASSLGTGLSSGNTIYF
TGTGCCAGCAGCTTAGGGACAGGGCTCAGCTCTGGAAACACCATATATTTT
>TRBV19|TRBJ2-1|.|TRBD2
CASTSGGPYNEQFF
TGTGCCAGTACAAGCGGGGGCCCATACAATGAGCAGTTCTTC
>TRBV18|TRBJ1-3|few|.
CASSPQGAGNTIYF
TGTGCCAGCTCACCCCAGGGCGCTGGAAACACCATATATTTT
>TRBV25-1|TRBJ1-6|.|TRBD1
CASSDGQGRPPLHF
TGTGCCAGCAGTGACGGACAGGGGAGGCCACCCCTCCACTTT
>TRBV19|TRBJ1-2|.|TRBD1
CASSIDWRTGDGYTF
TGTGCCAGTAGTATAGATTGGAGGACAGGGGATGGCTACACCTTC
>TRBV2|TRBJ1-2|.|.
CARDYQVQEYGYTF
TGTGCCAGGGATTATCAGGTACAGGAGTATGGCTACACCTTC
>TRBV19|TRBJ1-5|.|.
CASRGGQYSNQPQHF
TGTGCCAGTAGGGGCGGACAGTATAGCAATCAGCCCCAGCATTTT
>TRBV19|TRBJ1-6|.|.
CASRQQGSNSPLHF
TGTGCCAGTAGACAACAGGGCTCGAATTCACCCCTCCACTTT
>TRBV5-8|TRBJ1-1|.|.
CASSLTGYEAFF
TGTGCCAGCAGCTTGACAGGGTATGAAGCTTTCTTT
>TRBV5-1|TRBJ1-1|.|.
CASSLGVIARGQNTEAFF
TGCGCCAGCAGCTTGGGAGTTATCGCCAGGGGACAGAACACTGAAGCTTTCTTT
>TRBV4-2|TRBJ2-1|.|TRBD1
CASSQETGGYNEQFF
TGTGCCAGCAGCCAAGAGACAGGGGGCTACAATGAGCAGTTCTTC
>TRBV19|TRBJ2-5|.|.
CASSRLEGGETQYF
TGTGCCAGTAGTAGGTTAGAGGGAGGAGAGACCCAGTACTTC
>TRBV12-3/TRBV12-4|TRBJ2-7|.|TRBD2
CASSLGLAGGKYF
TGTGCCAGCAGTTTAGGACTAGCGGGGGGAAAGTACTTC